This T cell receptor beta chain was sequenced for a study of T cell repertoires in cytomegalovirus infection. Study information: TCR beta signatures that were public indicated CMV infection and matching HLA type. Findings of the study overall: In two of eight donors, the top clonotype was HLA-C-restricted CMV-specific. Carriers of CMV plus the relevant HLA were identified by cumulative public TCR beta family frequency.

Germline loops: CDR1 MNHNS, CDR2 SASEGT. This CDR3 region has 15 residues. Unmatched junction bases numbered 6, after V lost 2 bases and J lost 5 bases. In TCRdb, the reads were re-called with MiXCR into one record per CDR3 protein. The sample contains some 440,000 distinct CDR3 sequences, about 33% of which appear only once. A few counts support this clonotype. The antigen is not known. The V and J genes are TRBV6-1 and TRBJ2-4, with 7 nucleotides matching TRBD1. Source material: PBMCs. This TCR was recovered from a human donor in good health (CMV status not recorded). Some clones in this sample may be carry-over from other donors' samples. This CDR3 reads CASSELTGTQNIQYF. The CDR3 DNA follows: TGTGCCAGCAGTGAATTGACAGGGACGCAAAACATTCAGTACTTC.